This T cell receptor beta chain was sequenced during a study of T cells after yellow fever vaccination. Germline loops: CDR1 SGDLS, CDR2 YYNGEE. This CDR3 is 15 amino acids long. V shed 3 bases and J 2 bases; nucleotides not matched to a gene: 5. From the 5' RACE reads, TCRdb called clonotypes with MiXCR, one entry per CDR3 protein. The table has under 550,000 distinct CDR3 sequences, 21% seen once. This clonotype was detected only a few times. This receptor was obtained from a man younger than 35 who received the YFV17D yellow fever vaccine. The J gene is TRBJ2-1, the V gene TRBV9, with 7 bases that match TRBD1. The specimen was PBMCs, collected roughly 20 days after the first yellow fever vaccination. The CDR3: CASSARDRTYNEQFF. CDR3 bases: TGTGCCAGCAGCGCCCGGGACAGAACCTACAATGAGCAGTTCTTC.